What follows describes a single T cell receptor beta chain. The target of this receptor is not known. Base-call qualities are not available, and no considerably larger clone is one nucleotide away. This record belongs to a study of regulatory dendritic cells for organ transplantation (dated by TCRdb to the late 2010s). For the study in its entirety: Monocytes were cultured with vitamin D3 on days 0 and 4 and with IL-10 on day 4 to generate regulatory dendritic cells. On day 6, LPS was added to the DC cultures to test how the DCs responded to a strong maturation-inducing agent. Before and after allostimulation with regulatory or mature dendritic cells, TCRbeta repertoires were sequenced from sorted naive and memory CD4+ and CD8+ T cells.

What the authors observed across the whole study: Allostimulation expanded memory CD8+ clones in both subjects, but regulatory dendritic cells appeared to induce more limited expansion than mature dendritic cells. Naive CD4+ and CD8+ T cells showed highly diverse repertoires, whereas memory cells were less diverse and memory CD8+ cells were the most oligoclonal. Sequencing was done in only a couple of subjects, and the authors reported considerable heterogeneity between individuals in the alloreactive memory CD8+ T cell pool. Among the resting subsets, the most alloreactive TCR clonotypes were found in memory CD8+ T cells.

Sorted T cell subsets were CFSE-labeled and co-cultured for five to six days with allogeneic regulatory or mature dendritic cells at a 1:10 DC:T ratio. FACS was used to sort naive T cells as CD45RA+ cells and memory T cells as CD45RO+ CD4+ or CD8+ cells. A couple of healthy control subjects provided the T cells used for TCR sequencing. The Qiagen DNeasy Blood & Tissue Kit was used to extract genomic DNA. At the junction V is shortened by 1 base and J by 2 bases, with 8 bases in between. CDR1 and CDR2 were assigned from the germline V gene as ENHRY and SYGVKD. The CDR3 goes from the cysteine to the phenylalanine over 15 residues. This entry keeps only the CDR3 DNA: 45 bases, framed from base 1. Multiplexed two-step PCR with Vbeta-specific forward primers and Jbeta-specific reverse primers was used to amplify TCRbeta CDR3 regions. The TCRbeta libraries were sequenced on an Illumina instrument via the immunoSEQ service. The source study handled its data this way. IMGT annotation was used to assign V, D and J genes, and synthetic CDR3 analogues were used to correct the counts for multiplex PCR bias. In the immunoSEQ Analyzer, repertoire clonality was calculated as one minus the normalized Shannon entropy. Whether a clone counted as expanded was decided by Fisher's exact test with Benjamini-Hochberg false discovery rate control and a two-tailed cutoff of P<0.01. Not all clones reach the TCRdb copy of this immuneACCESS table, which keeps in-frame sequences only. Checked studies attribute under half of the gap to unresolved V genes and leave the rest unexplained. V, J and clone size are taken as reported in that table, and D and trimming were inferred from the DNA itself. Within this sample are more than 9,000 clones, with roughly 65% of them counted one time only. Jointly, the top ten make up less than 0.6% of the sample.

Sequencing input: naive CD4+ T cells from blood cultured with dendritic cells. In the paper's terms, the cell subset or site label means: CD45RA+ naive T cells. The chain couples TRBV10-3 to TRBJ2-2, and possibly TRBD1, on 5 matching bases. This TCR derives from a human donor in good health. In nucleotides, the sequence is TGTGCCATCAGTGAGTTTCAGGGAAACACCGGGGAGCTGTTTTTT. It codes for CAISEFQGNTGELFF.